This T cell receptor beta chain derives from a study of shared clonotypes between healthy human individuals. Study results and limitations: The genetic and exposure-history diversity represented was limited by few donors. What rarefaction showed was incomplete sorted-subset sequencing despite large depth.

J lost 5 bases, V lost 6 bases, and 4 bases had no gene match. Germline V lookup: CDR1 MNHNY, CDR2 SVGAGI (reference sequence). The CDR3 is made up of 13 amino acids. As to this clone: Its target is unknown.

It was roughly 190 ng DNA, around 33,000 T cell genomes, that sorted-subset replicate PCRs used. Measured with immunoSEQ multiplex PCR; TCRdb has only the in-frame clones, and not every one. The data show more than 1.2 million clones, 98% seen once. The sample taken for sequencing was naive CD4+ T cells sorted from blood. Specified subset: CD45RA+ positively selected. The clonotype was recovered from a man younger than 45 in good health. V and J are TRBV6-6 and TRBJ1-1; TRBD1 matches at 9 bases. The CDR3 sequence is CASSGQGLTEAFF. DNA of the CDR3: TGTGCCAGCAGCGGACAGGGGTTGACTGAAGCTTTCTTT.